This T cell receptor (beta chain) stems from a study of T cell repertoires in breast cancer. This clonotype was seen many times. Primers covering all TCR V genes were used in emulsion RT-PCR on CD8+ T cells. During the second nested PCR, blocking oligonucleotides suppressed genes that were not paired. TCRdb re-analysed the emulsion pairing reads in MiXCR, keeping a single row per CDR3 protein. The repertoire holds about 40,000 distinct CDR3 sequences, with 45% to 50% as singletons. The sequence derives from a pool of human donors with breast cancer or a healthy control (not recorded which). Sample: CD8+ T cells.

The CDR3 protein is CASRKTGTAAYNEQFF. The CDR3 DNA sequence: TGTGCCAGCAGGAAAACCGGGACAGCGGCATACAATGAGCAGTTCTTC. The rearrangement uses TRBV14 and TRBJ2-1, with 7 bases lining up with TRBD1. Losses at the gene ends were 6 bases for V and 4 bases for J; bases not matched to a gene: 12. This CDR3 has 16 amino acids. Germline V gene data show CDR1 as SGHDN and CDR2 as FVKESK.